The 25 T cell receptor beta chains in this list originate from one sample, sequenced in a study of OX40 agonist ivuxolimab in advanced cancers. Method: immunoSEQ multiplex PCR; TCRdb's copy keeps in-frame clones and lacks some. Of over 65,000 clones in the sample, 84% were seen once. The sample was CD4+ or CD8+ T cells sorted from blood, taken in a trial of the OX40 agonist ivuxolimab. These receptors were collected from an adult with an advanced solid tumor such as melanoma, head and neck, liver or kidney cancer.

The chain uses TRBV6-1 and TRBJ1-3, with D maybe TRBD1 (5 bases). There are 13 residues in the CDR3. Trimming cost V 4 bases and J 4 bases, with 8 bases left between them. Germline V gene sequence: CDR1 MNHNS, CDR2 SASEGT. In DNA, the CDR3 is TGTGCCAGCAGTGGGGACGGAGGAAACACCATATATTTT. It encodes CASSGDGGNTIYF.

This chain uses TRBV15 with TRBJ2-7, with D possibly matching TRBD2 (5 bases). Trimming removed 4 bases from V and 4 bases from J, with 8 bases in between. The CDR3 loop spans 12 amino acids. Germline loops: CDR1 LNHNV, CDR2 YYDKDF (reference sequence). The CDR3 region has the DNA TGTGCCACCAGCACCGAGGGATACGAGCAGTACGTC. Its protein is CATSTEGYEQYV.

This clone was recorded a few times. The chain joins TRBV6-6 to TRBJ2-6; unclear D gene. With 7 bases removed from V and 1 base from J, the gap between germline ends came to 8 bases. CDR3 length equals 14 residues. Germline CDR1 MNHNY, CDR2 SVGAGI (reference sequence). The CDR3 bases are TGTGCCAGCACCGACGGTTCTGGGGCCAACGTCCTGACTTTC. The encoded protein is CASTDGSGANVLTF.

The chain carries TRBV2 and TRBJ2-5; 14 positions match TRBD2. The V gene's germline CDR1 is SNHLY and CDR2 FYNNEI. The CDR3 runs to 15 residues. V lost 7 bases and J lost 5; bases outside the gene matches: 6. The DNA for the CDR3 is TGTGCCAGCATGGGACTAGCGGGGGTTCTCGAGACCCAGTACTTC. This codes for CASMGLAGVLETQYF.

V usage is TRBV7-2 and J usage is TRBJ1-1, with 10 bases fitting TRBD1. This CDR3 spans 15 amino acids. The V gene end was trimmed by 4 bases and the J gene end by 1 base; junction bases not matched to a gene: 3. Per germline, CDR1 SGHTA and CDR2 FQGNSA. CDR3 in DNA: TGTGCCAGCAGCTATCGACAGGGGGCGAACACTGAAGCTTTCTTT. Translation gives CASSYRQGANTEAFF.

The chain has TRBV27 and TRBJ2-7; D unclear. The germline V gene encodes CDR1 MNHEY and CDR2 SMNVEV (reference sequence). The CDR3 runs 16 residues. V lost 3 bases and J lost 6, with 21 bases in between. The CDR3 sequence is CASSLGPRQFVFEQYF. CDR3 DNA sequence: TGTGCCAGCAGTTTGGGCCCCCGACAATTCGTCTTCGAGCAGTACTTC.

The CDR3 spells CASSVLLDRDLHYGYTF. The CDR3 bases are TGTGCCAGCAGTGTTTTACTTGACAGGGATCTACACTATGGCTACACCTTC. The gene calls are TRBV25-1 and TRBJ1-2, with 7 bases lining up with TRBD1. Trimming removed 4 bases from V and 3 bases from J; junction bases left unmatched: 14. CDR3 size: 17 residues. Per germline, CDR1 MGHDK and CDR2 SYGVNS.

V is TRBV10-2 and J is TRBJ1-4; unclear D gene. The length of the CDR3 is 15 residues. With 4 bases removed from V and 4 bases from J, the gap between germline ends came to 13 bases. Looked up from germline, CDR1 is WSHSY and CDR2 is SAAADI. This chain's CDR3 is CASSGGPAFNEKLFF. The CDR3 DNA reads TGCGCCAGCAGTGGAGGGCCCGCTTTTAATGAAAAACTGTTTTTT.

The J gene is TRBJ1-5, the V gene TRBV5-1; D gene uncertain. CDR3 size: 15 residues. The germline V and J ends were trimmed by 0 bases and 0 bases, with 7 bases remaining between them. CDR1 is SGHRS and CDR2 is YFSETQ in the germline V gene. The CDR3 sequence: CASSLEGISNQPQHF. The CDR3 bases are TGCGCCAGCAGCTTGGAAGGGATTAGCAATCAGCCCCAGCATTTT.

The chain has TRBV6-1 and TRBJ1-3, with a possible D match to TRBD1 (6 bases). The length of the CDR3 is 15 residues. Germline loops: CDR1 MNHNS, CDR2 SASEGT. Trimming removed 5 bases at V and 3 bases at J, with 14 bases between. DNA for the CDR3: TGTGCCAGCAGTCCCCGGGGGCAGAATGGAAACACCATATATTTT. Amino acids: CASSPRGQNGNTIYF.

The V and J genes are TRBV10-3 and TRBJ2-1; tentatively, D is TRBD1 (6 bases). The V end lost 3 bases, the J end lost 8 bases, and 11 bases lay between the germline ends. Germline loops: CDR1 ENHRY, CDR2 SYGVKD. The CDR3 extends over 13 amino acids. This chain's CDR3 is CAISDHRVDEQFF. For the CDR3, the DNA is TGTGCCATCAGTGATCACAGGGTGGATGAGCAGTTCTTC.

CDR3 DNA sequence: TGTGCCAGCAGCCTAGCCACAGGGGGGAGCACAGATACGCAGTATTTT. This codes for CASSLATGGSTDTQYF. This chain uses TRBV9 with TRBJ2-3; TRBD1 matches at 8 bases. This CDR3 spans 16 amino acids. Germline CDR1 SGDLS, CDR2 YYNGEE. The V segment lost 4 bases and the J segment 0 bases; nucleotides outside the gene matches: 7.

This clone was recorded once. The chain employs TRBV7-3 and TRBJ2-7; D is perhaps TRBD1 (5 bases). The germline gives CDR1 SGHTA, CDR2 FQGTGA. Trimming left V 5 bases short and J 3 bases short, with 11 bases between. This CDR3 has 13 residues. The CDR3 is CASSNLQGYEQYF. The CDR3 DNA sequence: TGTGCCAGCAGCAACCTCCAGGGCTACGAGCAGTACTTC.

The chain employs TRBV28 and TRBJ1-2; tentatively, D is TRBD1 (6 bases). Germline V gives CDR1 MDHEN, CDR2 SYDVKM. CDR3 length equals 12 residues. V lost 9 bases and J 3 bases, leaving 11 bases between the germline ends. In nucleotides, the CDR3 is TGTGCCAGTGCACAGGGAGACTATGGCTACACCTTC. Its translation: CASAQGDYGYTF.

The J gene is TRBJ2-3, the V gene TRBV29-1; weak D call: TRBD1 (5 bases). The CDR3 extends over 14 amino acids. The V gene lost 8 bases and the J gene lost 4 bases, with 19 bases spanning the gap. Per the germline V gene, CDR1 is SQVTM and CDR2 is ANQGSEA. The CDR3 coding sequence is TGCAGCACCTACTCAGGGCGCGAGGCAGATACGCAGTATTTT. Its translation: CSTYSGREADTQYF.

The CDR3 nucleotides are TGTGCCAGCAGTTTAAAGAACACTGAAGCTTTCTTT. Its translation is CASSLKNTEAFF. The V and J genes are TRBV6-5 and TRBJ1-1; D remains unclear. CDR1 and CDR2 from the germline V gene are MNHEY and SVGAGI. V gave up 4 bases and J gave up 1 base, with 4 bases separating them. The CDR3 extends over 12 amino acids.

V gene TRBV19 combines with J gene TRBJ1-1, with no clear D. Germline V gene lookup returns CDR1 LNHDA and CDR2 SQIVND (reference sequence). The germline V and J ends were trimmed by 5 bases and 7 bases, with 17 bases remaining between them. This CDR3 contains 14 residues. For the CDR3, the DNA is TGTGCCAGTAGTCTTAATTCAGGCGGTGGTGAAGCTTTCTTT. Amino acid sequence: CASSLNSGGGEAFF.

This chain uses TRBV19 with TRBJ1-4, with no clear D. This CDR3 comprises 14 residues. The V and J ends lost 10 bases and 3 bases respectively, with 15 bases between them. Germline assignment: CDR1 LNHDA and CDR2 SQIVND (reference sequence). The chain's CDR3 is CATRKGSANEKLFF. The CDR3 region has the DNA TGTGCCACTAGAAAGGGTTCGGCTAATGAAAAACTGTTTTTT.

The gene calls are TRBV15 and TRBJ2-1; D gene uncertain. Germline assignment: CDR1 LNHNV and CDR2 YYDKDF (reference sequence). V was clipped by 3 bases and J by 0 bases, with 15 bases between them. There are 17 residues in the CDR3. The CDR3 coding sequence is TGTGCCACCAGCAGGGCGTCCGGAGCGTACTCCTACAATGAGCAGTTCTTC. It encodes CATSRASGAYSYNEQFF.

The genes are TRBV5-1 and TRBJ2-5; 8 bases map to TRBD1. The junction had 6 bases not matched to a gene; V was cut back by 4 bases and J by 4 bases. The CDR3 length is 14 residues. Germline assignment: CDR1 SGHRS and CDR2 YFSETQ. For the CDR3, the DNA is TGCGCCAGCAGCCTAGGGACAGGCCGAGAGACCCAGTACTTC. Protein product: CASSLGTGRETQYF.

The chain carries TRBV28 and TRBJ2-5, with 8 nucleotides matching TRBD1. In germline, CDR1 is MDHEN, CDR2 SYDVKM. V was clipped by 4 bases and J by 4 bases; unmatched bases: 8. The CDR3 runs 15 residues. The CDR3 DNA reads TGTGCCAGCAGTTGGGTAACAGGGGGGCGAGAGACCCAGTACTTC. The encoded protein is CASSWVTGGRETQYF.

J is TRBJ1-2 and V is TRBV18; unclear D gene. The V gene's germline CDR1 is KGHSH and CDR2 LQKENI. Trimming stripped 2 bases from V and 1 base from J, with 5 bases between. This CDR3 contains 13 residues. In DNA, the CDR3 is TGTGCCAGCTCACCAGATTATAACTATGGCTACACCTTC. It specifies CASSPDYNYGYTF.

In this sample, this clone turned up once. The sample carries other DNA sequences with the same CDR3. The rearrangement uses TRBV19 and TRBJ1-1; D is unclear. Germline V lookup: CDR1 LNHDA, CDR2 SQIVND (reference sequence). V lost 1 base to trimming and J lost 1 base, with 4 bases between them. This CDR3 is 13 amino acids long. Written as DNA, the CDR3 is TGTGCCAGTAGTATAGGAGGGAACACTGAAGCTTTCTTT. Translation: CASSIGGNTEAFF.

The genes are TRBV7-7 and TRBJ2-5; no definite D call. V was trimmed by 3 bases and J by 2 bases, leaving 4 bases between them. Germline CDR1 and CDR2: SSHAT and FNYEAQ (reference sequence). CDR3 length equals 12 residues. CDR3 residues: CASSFPQETQYF. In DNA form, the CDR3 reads TGTGCCAGCAGCTTCCCACAAGAGACCCAGTACTTC.

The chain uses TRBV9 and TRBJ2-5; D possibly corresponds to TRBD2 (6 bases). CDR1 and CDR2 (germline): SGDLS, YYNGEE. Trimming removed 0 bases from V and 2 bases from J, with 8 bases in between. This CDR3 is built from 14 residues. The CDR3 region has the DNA TGTGCCAGCAGCGTAGGTGGACTACAAGAGACCCAGTACTTC. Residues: CASSVGGLQETQYF.